The T cell receptor (beta chain) under discussion was sequenced for a study of OX40 agonist ivuxolimab in advanced cancers. Study in general: Three patients responded partially, comprising one with hepatocellular carcinoma and two with cutaneous melanoma. The study's findings and limits: Antigen specificity remained undetermined for the expanded peripheral T cells.

Germline CDR1 reads MNHNS; CDR2 reads SASEGT. Between the trimmed V and J ends, which lost 2 bases and 2 bases, there was a span of 34 bases. CDR3 size: 22 residues. Anyone with autoimmune disease history or systemic immunosuppression was excluded. Turning to this clone: Its antigen is currently unknown.

Clones were sequenced by immunoSEQ multiplex PCR, and TCRdb holds only the in-frame ones, with some missing. The sample has 70,000 to 95,000 clones, roughly 88% seen once. The sequences come from CD4+ or CD8+ T cells sorted from blood, collected in a trial of the OX40 agonist ivuxolimab. This TCR came from an adult with an advanced solid tumor such as melanoma, head and neck, liver or kidney cancer. V and J are TRBV6-1 and TRBJ2-7, with a tentative D call TRBD2 (8 bases). CDR3 coding DNA: TGTGCCAGCAGTGAAATCATTAGGAGGGGGCTTTACCCCGGGACTAGAACCTACGAGCAGTACTTC. As protein: CASSEIIRRGLYPGTRTYEQYF.